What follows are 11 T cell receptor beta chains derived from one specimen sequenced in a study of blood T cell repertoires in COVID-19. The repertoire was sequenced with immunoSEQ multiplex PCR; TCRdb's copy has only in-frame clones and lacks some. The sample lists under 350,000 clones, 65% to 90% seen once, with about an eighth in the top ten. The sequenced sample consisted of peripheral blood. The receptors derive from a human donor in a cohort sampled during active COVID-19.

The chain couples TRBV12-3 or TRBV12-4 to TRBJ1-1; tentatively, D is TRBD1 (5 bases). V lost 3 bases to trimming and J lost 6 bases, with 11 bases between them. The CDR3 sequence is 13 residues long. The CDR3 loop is CASSLRSGAEAFF. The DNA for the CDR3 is TGTGCCAGCAGTTTGAGGTCGGGGGCTGAAGCTTTCTTT.

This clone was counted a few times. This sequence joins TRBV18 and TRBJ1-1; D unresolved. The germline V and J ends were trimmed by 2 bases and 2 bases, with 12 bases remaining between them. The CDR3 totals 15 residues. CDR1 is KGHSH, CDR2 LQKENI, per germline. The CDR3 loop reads CASSPAIRENTEAFF. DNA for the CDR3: TGTGCCAGCTCACCAGCCATACGGGAAAACACTGAAGCTTTCTTT.

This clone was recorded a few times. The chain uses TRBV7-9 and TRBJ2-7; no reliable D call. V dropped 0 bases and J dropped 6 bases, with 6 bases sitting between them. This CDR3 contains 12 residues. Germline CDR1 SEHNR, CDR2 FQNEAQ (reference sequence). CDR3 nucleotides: TGTGCCAGCAGCTTAGCGCCTAGCGAGCAGTACTTC. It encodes CASSLAPSEQYF.

The CDR3 coding sequence is TGTGCCAGTAGTATTGGGGACAGGGGGAACACTGAAGCTTTCTTT. Translating it yields CASSIGDRGNTEAFF. This chain joins TRBV19 and TRBJ1-1; 10 bases match TRBD1. This CDR3 contains 15 residues. Germline V CDR1 and CDR2: LNHDA, SQIVND (reference sequence). The V and J ends lost 3 bases and 1 base, in that order; junction bases with no gene match: 2.

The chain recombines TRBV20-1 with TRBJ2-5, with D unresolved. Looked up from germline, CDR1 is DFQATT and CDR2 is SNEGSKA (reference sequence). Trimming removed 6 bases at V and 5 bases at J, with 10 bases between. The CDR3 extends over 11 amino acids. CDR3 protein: CSASSEETQYF. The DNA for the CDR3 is TGCAGTGCCTCCTCCGAGGAGACCCAGTACTTC.

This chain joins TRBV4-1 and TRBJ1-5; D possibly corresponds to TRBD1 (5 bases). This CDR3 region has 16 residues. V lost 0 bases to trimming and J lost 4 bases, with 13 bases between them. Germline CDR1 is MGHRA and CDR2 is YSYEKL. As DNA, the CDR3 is TGCGCCAGCAGCCAAGATACGGCGGGGCGAAATCAGCCCCAGCATTTT. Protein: CASSQDTAGRNQPQHF.

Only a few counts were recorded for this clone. CDR3 loop: CASSEGEPSSYEQYF. As DNA, the CDR3 is TGTGCCAGCAGTGAAGGCGAACCGAGCTCCTACGAGCAGTACTTC. The genes are TRBV6-1 and TRBJ2-7; D remains unclear. V lost 1 base and J 0 bases, leaving 10 bases between the germline ends. From germline, CDR1 is MNHNS and CDR2 SASEGT. The CDR3 extends over 15 amino acids.

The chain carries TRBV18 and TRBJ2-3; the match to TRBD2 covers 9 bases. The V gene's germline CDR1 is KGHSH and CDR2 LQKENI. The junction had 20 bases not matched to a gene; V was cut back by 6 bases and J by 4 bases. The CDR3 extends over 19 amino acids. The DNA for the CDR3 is TGTGCCAGCTCGCCGAGACTAGCGGCGGTGGCCGTAGGGGCAGATACGCAGTATTTT. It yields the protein CASSPRLAAVAVGADTQYF.

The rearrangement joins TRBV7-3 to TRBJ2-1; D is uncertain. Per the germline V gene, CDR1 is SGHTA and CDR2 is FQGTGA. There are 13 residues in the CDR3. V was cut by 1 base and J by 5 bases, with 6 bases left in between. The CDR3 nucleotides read TGTGCCAGCAGCTTAAGCTTAGACAATGAGCAGTTCTTC. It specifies CASSLSLDNEQFF.

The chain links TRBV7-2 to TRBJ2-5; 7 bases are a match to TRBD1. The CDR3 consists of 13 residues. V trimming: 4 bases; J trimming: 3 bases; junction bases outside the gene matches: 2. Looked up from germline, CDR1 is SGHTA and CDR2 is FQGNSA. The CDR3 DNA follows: TGTGCCAGCAGCTCCCAGGGGGAAGAGACCCAGTACTTC. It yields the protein CASSSQGEETQYF.

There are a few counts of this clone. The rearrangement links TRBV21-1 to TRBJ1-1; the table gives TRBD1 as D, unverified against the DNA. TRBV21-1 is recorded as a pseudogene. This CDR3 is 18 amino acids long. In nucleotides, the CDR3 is TGTGCCAGCACCCTCAGGACACCGTGGCCAGAGAGGAACACTGAAGCTTTCTTT. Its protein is CASTLRTPWPERNTEAFF.